This TCR beta chain appears in the sequencing data of a study of blood T cell repertoires in COVID-19. TCRdb keeps only in-frame clones here, not all; method: immunoSEQ multiplex PCR. Of a few hundred thousand clones listed, 80% are singletons. Participant-reported clinical history was the basis for cohort assignment. CDR1 MNHEY and CDR2 SVGAGI come from the germline V gene. Trimming cost V 0 bases and J 8 bases, with 8 bases left between them. The CDR3 runs to 12 residues. This chain uses TRBV6-5 with TRBJ2-7, with a tentative D call TRBD2 (5 bases). This receptor was identified in a woman aged 40 to 50 with acute COVID-19. Sequencing was carried out using PBMCs or T cells enriched from blood (not recorded which). CDR3 sequence reads: CASSYSRDQQYF. The CDR3 nucleotides are TGTGCCAGCAGTTACTCGAGGGATCAGCAGTACTTC.